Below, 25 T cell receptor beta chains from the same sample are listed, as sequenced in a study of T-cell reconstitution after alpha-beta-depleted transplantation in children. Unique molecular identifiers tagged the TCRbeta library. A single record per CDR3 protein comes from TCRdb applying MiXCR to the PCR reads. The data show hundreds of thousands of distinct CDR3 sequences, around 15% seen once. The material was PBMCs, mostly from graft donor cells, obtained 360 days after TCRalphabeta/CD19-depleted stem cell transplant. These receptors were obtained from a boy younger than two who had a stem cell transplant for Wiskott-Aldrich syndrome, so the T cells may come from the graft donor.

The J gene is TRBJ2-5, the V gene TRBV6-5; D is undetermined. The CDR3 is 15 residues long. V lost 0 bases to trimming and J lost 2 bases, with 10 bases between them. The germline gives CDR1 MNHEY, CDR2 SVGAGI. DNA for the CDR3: TGTGCCAGCAGTTACTCGATCTTCCAGCAAGAGACCCAGTACTTC. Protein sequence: CASSYSIFQQETQYF.

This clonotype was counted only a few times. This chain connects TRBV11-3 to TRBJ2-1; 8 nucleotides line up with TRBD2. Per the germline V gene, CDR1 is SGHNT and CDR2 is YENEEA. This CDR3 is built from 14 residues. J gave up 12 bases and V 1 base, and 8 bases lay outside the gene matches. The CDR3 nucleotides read TGTGCCAGCAGCTTAGCCACCTCTGCGGGAGGGCAGTTCTTC. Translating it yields CASSLATSAGGQFF.

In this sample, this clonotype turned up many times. The CDR3 bases are TGCGCCAGCAGCTTGGACAGGGGAAACACTGAAGCTTTCTTT. The encoded protein is CASSLDRGNTEAFF. V and J are TRBV5-1 and TRBJ1-1; 7 bases map to TRBD1. After removal of 0 bases from V and 2 bases from J, the junction contained 1 base not matched to a gene. Germline V lookup: CDR1 SGHRS, CDR2 YFSETQ. CDR3 length: 14 residues.

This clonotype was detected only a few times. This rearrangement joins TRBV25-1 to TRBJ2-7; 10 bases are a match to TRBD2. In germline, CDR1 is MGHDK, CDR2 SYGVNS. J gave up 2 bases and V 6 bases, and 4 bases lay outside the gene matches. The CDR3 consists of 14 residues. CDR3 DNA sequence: TGTGCCAGCAGGGGACTAGCGTGGCCCTACGAGCAGTACTTC. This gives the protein CASRGLAWPYEQYF.

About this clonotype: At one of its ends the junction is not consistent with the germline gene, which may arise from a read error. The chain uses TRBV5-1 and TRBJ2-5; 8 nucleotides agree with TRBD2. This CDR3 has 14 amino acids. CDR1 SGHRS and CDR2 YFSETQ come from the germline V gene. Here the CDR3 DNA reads TGCGCCAGCAGCTTGATGCCCCACCCGGGACTAGACATCTTC. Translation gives CASSLMPHPGLDIF.

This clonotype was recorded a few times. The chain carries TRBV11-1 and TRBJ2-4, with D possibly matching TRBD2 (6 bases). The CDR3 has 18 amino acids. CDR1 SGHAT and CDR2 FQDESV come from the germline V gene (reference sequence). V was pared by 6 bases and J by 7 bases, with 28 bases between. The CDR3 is CASSPPRETLGGNNIQYF. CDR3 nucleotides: TGTGCCAGCAGTCCCCCGAGGGAAACCCTCGGAGGGAATAACATTCAGTACTTC.

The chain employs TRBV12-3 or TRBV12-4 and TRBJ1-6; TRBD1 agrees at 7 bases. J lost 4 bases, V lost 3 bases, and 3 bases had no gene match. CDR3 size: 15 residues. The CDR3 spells CASSLEGQYNSPLHF. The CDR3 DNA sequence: TGTGCCAGCAGTTTGGAGGGACAGTATAATTCACCCCTCCACTTT.

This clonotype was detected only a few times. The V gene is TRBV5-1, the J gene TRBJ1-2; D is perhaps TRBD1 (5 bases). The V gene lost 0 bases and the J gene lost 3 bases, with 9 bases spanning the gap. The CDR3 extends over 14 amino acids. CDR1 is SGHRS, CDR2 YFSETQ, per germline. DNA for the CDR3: TGCGCCAGCAGCTTGGCGGGGGTCTACTATGGCTACACCTTC. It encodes CASSLAGVYYGYTF. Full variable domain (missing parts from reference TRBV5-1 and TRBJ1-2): KAGVTQTPRYLIKTRGQQVTLSCSPISGHRSVSWYQQTPGQGLQFLFEYFSETQRNKGNFPGRFSGRQFSNSRSEMNVSTLELGDSALYLCASSLAGVYYGYTFGSGTRLTVV.

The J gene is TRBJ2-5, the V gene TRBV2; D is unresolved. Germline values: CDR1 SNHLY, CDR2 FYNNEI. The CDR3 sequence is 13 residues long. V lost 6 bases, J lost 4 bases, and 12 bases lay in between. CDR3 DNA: TGTGCCAGCAGCGAGCTGGCACGAGAGACCCAGTACTTC. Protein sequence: CASSELARETQYF. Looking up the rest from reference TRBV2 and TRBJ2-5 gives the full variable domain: EPEVTQTPSHQVTQMGQEVILRCVPISNHLYFYWYRQILGQKVEFLVSFYNNEISEKSEIFDDQFSVERPDGSNFTLKIRSTKLEDSAMYFCASSELARETQYFGPGTRLLVL.

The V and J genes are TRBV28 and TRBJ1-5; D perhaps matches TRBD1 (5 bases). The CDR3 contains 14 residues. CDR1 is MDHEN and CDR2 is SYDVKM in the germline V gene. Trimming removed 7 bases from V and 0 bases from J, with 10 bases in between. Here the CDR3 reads CASTMGVSNQPQHF. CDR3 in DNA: TGTGCCAGCACCATGGGGGTTAGCAATCAGCCCCAGCATTTT.

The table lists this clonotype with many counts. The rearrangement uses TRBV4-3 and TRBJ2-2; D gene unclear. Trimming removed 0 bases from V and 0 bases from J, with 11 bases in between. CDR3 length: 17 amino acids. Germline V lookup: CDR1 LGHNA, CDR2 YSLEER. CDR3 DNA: TGCGCCAGCAGCCAAGATACCGGCGCAGCGAACACCGGGGAGCTGTTTTTT. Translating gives CASSQDTGAANTGELFF.

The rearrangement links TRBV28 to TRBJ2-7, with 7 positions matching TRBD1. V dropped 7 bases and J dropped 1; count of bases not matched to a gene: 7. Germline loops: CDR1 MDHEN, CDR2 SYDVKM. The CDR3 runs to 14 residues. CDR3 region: CASTEDRPSYEQYF. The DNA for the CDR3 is TGTGCCAGCACGGAGGACAGGCCTTCCTACGAGCAGTACTTC.

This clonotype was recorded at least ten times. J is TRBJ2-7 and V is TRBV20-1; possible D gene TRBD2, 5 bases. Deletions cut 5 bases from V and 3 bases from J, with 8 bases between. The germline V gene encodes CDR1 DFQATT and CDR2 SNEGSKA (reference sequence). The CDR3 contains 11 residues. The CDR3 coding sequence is TGCAGTGCTGGACGGGGCTACGAGCAGTACTTC. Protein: CSAGRGYEQYF.

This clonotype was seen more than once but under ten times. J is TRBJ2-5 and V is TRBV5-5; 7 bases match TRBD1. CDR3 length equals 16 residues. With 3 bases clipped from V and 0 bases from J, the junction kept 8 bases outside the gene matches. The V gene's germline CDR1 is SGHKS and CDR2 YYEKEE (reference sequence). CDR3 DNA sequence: TGTGCCAGCAGCTCTCAGGACAGGTCTTACCAAGAGACCCAGTACTTC. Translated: CASSSQDRSYQETQYF.

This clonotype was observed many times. The CDR3 DNA sequence: TGTGCCAGCAGCTCAGGACTAATCAATGAGCAGTTCTTC. Translation: CASSSGLINEQFF. The genes are TRBV12-3 or TRBV12-4 and TRBJ2-1; possible D gene TRBD2, 6 bases. V was cut by 6 bases and J by 6 bases, with 12 bases left in between. CDR3 length equals 13 residues.

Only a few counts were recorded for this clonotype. The CDR3 loop reads CASSVSSLNTGELFF. The CDR3 DNA reads as TGTGCCAGCAGTGTTTCTAGCCTGAACACCGGGGAGCTGTTTTTT. The chain links TRBV2 to TRBJ2-2; a weak D match, TRBD2 (5 bases). Germline V CDR1 and CDR2: SNHLY, FYNNEI. This CDR3 region has 15 residues. V was shortened by 4 bases and J by 1 base, with 10 bases between the two germline ends.

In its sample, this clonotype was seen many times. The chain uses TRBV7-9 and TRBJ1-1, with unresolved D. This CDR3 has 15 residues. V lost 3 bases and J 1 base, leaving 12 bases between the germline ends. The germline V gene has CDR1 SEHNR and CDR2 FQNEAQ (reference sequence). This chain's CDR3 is CASSLSGLPNTEAFF. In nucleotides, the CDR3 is TGTGCCAGCAGCTTGTCAGGCCTGCCGAACACTGAAGCTTTCTTT.

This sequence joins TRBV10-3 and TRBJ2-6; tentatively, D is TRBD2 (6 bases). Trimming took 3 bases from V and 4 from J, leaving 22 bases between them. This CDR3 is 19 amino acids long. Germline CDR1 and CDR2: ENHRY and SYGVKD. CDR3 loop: CAISEPKPGPGGGANVLTF. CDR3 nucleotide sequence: TGTGCCATCAGTGAACCCAAACCGGGACCCGGAGGGGGGGCCAACGTCCTGACTTTC.

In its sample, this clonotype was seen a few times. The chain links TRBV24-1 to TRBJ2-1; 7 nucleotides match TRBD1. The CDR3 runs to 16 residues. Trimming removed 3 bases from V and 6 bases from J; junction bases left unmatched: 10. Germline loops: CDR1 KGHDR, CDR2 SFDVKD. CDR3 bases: TGTGCCACCAGTGATCCGAGTAGGGGGCAGGTCAATGAGCAGTTCTTC. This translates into CATSDPSRGQVNEQFF.

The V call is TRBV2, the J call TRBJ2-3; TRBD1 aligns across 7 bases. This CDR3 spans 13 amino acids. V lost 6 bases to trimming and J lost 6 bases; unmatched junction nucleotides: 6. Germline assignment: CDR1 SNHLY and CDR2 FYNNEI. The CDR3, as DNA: TGTGCCAGCAGCCCGACAGGGTGGGATACGCAGTATTTT. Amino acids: CASSPTGWDTQYF.

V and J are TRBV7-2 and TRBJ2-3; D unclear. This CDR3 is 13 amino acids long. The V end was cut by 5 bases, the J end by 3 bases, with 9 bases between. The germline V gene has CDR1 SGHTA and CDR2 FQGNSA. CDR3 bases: TGTGCCAGCAGCCCCCCCGAGACAGATACGCAGTATTTT. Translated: CASSPPETDTQYF.

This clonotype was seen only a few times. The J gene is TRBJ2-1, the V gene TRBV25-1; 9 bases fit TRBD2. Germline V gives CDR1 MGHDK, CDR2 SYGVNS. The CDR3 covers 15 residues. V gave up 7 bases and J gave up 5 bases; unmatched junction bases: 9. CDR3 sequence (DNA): TGTGCCAGCACGGATATAGCGGGAGTCCACAATGAGCAGTTCTTC. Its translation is CASTDIAGVHNEQFF. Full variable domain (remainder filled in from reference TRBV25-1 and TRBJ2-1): EADIYQTPRYLVIGTGKKITLECSQTMGHDKMYWYQQDPGMELHLIHYSYGVNSTEKGDLSSESTVSRIRTEHFPLTLESARPSHTSQYLCASTDIAGVHNEQFFGPGTRLTVL.

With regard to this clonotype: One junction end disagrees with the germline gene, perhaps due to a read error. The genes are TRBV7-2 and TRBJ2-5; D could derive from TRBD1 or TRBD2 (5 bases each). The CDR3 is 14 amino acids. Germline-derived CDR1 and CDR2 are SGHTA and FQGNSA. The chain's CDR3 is CASSLALGVRTQYF. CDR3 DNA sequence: TGTGCCAGCAGCCTAGCCTTGGGGGTCCGGACCCAGTACTTC.

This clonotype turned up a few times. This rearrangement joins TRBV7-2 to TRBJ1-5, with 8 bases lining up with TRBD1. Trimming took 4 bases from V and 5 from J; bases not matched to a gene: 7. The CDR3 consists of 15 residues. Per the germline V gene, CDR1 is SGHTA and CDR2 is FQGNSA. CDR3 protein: CASSSWTGTDQPQHF. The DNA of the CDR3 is TGTGCCAGCAGCTCGTGGACAGGGACCGATCAGCCCCAGCATTTT.

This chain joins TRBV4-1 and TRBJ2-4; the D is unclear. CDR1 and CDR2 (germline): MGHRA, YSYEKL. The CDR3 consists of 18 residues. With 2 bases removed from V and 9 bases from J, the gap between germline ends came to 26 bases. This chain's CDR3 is CASSQSRALKVSFRIQYF. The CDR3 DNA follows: TGCGCCAGCAGCCAATCCCGGGCCCTTAAGGTCTCTTTTCGCATTCAGTACTTC.